The rows below give T cell receptor beta chains drawn from one sample of a study of blood T cell repertoires in COVID-19. Sequencing was performed with immunoSEQ multiplex PCR; in TCRdb, only in-frame clones are kept and a portion is missing. Altogether some 260,000 clones are present, around 80% being singletons, with the ten largest covering approximately 4.3%. Sequenced material: PBMCs or T cells enriched from blood (not recorded which). The source of these receptors is a man aged 30 to 39 with acute COVID-19. CDR3s include the opening cysteine and the closing phenylalanine or tryptophan. A D gene is named only where the DNA matches it firmly. Clone sizes are given selectively: once, few, many, or a class where the clone is expanded.

V gene	D gene	clone size	J gene	CDR3 protein	CDR3 DNA
TRBV6-6	-	-	TRBJ2-2	CAASGGGLTGELFF	TGTGCCGCAAGCGGCGGGGGCCTTACCGGGGAGCTGTTTTTT
TRBV3-1/TRBV3-2	TRBD1	-	TRBJ1-2	CASSQQGQWNYGYTF	TGTGCCAGCAGCCAACAGGGACAGTGGAACTATGGCTACACCTTC
TRBV18	TRBD1	-	TRBJ2-3	CASSPPGTGEADTQYF	TGTGCCAGCTCACCACCAGGGACAGGAGAAGCAGATACGCAGTATTTT
TRBV7-6	TRBD1	-	TRBJ2-6	CASSLGQGTGANVLTF	TGTGCCAGCAGCTTAGGACAGGGGACCGGGGCCAACGTCCTGACTTTC
TRBV27	-	-	TRBJ1-1	CASVRQAEAFF	TGTGCCAGCGTACGGCAGGCTGAAGCTTTCTTT
TRBV4-1	-	-	TRBJ2-3	CASSQDKGGAWLDTQYF	TGCGCCAGCAGCCAAGATAAAGGGGGGGCCTGGTTAGATACGCAGTATTTT
TRBV12-3/TRBV12-4	TRBD1	-	TRBJ1-5	CASNLDRVGPQHF	TGTGCCAGCAATTTAGACAGGGTAGGCCCCCAGCATTTT
TRBV18	TRBD1	-	TRBJ1-1	CASSPLGQTTYGGTEAFF	TGTGCCAGCTCACCTCTGGGACAGACGACTTACGGGGGCACTGAAGCTTTCTTT
TRBV11-3	-	-	TRBJ2-1	CASSLGRHNEQFF	TGTGCCAGCAGCTTGGGCCGGCACAATGAGCAGTTCTTC
TRBV5-4	TRBD1	-	TRBJ1-1	CASSSPRDRVNTEAFF	TGTGCCAGCAGCTCTCCCCGGGACAGGGTGAACACTGAAGCTTTCTTT
TRBV19	-	-	TRBJ2-1	CASSITSYNEQFF	TGTGCCAGTAGTATCACTAGCTACAATGAGCAGTTCTTC
TRBV6-1	-	-	TRBJ2-1	CASSEKRNNEQFF	TGTGCCAGCAGTGAAAAGCGAAACAATGAGCAGTTCTTC
TRBV6-5	TRBD1	once	TRBJ1-1	CASRPNRDREAFF	TGTGCCAGCAGACCCAACCGGGACAGAGAAGCTTTCTTT
TRBV20-1	-	-	TRBJ2-1	CSANDFLNEQFF	TGCAGTGCTAATGACTTCCTCAATGAGCAGTTCTTC
TRBV28	TRBD1	-	TRBJ1-1	CASSFGDRGYTEAFF	TGTGCCAGCAGTTTCGGGGACAGGGGGTACACTGAAGCTTTCTTT
TRBV28	TRBD1	-	TRBJ1-3	CASSSTTGGRNTIYF	TGTGCCAGCAGTTCTACGACAGGGGGTAGAAACACCATATATTTT
TRBV18	-	-	TRBJ2-2	CASSPATGELFF	TGTGCCAGCTCACCGGCAACCGGGGAGCTGTTTTTT
TRBV19	TRBD1	-	TRBJ1-6	CASRSSPPGGNNSPLHF	TGTGCCAGTAGATCCTCACCCCCAGGGGGCAATAATTCACCCCTCCACTTT
TRBV11-3	-	-	TRBJ1-1	CASSSGGEAFF	TGTGCCAGCAGTTCGGGGGGCGAAGCTTTCTTT
TRBV7-3	-	few	TRBJ1-6	CASSLGGNSPLHF	TGTGCCAGCAGCTTAGGCGGGAATTCACCCCTCCACTTT
TRBV14	TRBD1	-	TRBJ1-1	CASRRTGWDTEAFF	TGTGCCAGCAGACGGACAGGGTGGGACACTGAAGCTTTCTTT
TRBV19	-	-	TRBJ1-1	CASSNGRVLAEAFF	TGTGCCAGTAGCAACGGGCGGGTCTTGGCTGAAGCTTTCTTT
TRBV14	-	-	TRBJ1-6	CASSQERRDSPLHF	TGTGCCAGCAGCCAAGAGAGAAGAGATTCACCCCTCCACTTT
TRBV7-9	-	-	TRBJ1-1	CASRSTTGPNTEAFF	TGTGCCAGCAGATCCACTACAGGGCCCAACACTGAAGCTTTCTTT
TRBV19	TRBD1	-	TRBJ1-2	CASSIARGTYGYTF	TGTGCCAGTAGTATAGCCAGGGGGACCTATGGCTACACCTTC
TRBV7-3	TRBD2	-	TRBJ2-3	CASSSTLAGGDGVTQYF	TGTGCCAGCAGCTCGACCTTAGCGGGAGGGGATGGGGTTACGCAGTATTTT
TRBV6-5	TRBD1	-	TRBJ2-1	CASSYGTAASEQFF	TGTGCCAGCAGTTACGGGACAGCCGCCTCGGAGCAGTTCTTC
TRBV6-2/TRBV6-3	TRBD2	-	TRBJ2-1	CASSYIPRTSGYNEQFF	TGTGCCAGCAGCTATATCCCCCGGACTAGCGGTTACAATGAGCAGTTCTTC
TRBV6-5	-	-	TRBJ2-3	CASKGGTDTQYF	TGTGCCAGCAAGGGGGGCACAGATACGCAGTATTTT
TRBV7-7	-	-	TRBJ2-1	CASSSLDDNEQFF	TGTGCTAGCAGCTCTCTAGATGACAATGAGCAGTTCTTC
TRBV9	-	-	TRBJ1-5	CASGLGNQPQHF	TGTGCCAGCGGACTGGGCAATCAGCCCCAGCATTTT
TRBV3-1/TRBV3-2	TRBD1	-	TRBJ1-2	CASSQLGQGYGYTF	TGTGCCAGCAGCCAACTCGGACAGGGGTATGGCTACACCTTC
TRBV15	-	few	TRBJ2-3	CATATSPGNTDTQYF	TGTGCCACCGCAACTAGCCCCGGGAACACAGATACGCAGTATTTT
TRBV3-1/TRBV3-2	-	-	TRBJ2-2	CASSPTGNSNTGELFF	TGTGCCAGCAGCCCCACAGGGAATTCAAACACCGGGGAGCTGTTTTTT
TRBV5-1	TRBD2	-	TRBJ2-2	CASRRLAGVGELFF	TGTGCCAGCAGGAGACTAGCGGGAGTCGGGGAGCTGTTTTTT
TRBV5-6	TRBD2	-	TRBJ2-1	CASSWGGGEQFF	TGTGCCAGCAGCTGGGGCGGGGGTGAGCAGTTCTTC
TRBV7-8	TRBD1	-	TRBJ1-4	CASSSPPGGSRTNEKLFF	TGTGCCAGCAGCTCTCCGCCAGGGGGTTCGAGAACTAATGAAAAACTGTTTTTT
TRBV24-1	TRBD1	-	TRBJ2-2	CATSDMGQINTGELFF	TGTGCCACCAGTGACATGGGACAGATTAACACCGGGGAGCTGTTTTTT
TRBV24-1	-	-	TRBJ2-3	CATSDFKGGPGDTQYF	TGTGCCACCAGTGATTTTAAGGGGGGGCCAGGAGATACGCAGTATTTT
TRBV5-1	TRBD1	-	TRBJ1-1	CASSSTGGAEAFF	TGCGCCAGCAGCAGTACAGGGGGCGCTGAAGCTTTCTTT
TRBV10-1	TRBD1	-	TRBJ1-1	CASSGHRLYSPGQTDEAFF	TGCGCCAGCAGTGGCCACCGTCTATACAGTCCGGGACAGACCGATGAAGCTTTCTTT
TRBV5-4	-	-	TRBJ2-2	CASSRYKGTGELFF	TGTGCCAGCAGCCGCTATAAGGGGACCGGGGAGCTGTTTTTT
TRBV7-9	TRBD1	once	TRBJ1-2	CASSTGGDNYGYTF	TGTGCCAGCAGTACAGGGGGCGATAACTATGGCTACACCTTC
TRBV29-1	-	few	TRBJ1-1	CSGSGGTEAFF	TGCAGCGGGAGCGGGGGGACTGAAGCTTTCTTT
TRBV6-2/TRBV6-3	-	-	TRBJ2-3	CASSSDGWGTDTQYF	TGTGCCAGCAGTTCCGACGGGTGGGGCACAGATACGCAGTATTTT
TRBV5-1	-	-	TRBJ1-4	CASSFDSSNEKLFF	TGCGCCAGCAGCTTTGACAGCAGTAATGAAAAACTGTTTTTT
TRBV5-4	TRBD2	-	TRBJ2-3	CASSSSLAGAGDTQYF	TGTGCCAGCAGCTCCTCCCTAGCGGGGGCCGGGGATACGCAGTATTTT
TRBV29-1	TRBD1	-	TRBJ1-1	CSVDRGQGMNTEAFF	TGCAGCGTTGACCGGGGACAGGGGATGAACACTGAAGCTTTCTTT
TRBV6-5	-	once	TRBJ1-2	CAIRADYGYTF	TGTGCCATCCGTGCAGACTATGGCTACACCTTC
TRBV13	TRBD1	-	TRBJ2-2	CASSFGQGAGELFF	TGTGCCAGCAGCTTCGGGCAGGGGGCTGGGGAGCTGTTTTTT
TRBV28	-	-	TRBJ1-1	CASSLLYAEAFF	TGTGCCAGCAGTTTGTTGTATGCTGAAGCTTTCTTT
TRBV6-9	-	-	TRBJ1-5	CATPTLGRPSNQPQHF	TGTGCCACCCCAACCCTTGGGAGACCTAGCAATCAGCCCCAGCATTTT
TRBV7-8	-	-	TRBJ2-6	CASSLEVIVGSSLSGANVLTF	TGTGCCAGCAGCTTAGAGGTCATCGTCGGGTCCAGTCTATCTGGGGCCAACGTCCTGACTTTC
TRBV11-3	TRBD1	-	TRBJ2-1	CASSSGQGGEQFF	TGTGCCAGCAGCTCGGGACAGGGGGGTGAGCAGTTCTTC